One sample yielded the 30 T cell receptor beta chains listed below, sequenced in a study of OX40 agonist ivuxolimab in advanced cancers. TCRdb's copy holds only in-frame clones and misses some; the assay was immunoSEQ multiplex PCR. The sample holds fewer than 80,000 clones, approximately 88% seen once. Sequencing was performed on CD4+ or CD8+ T cells sorted from blood, taken in a trial of the OX40 agonist ivuxolimab. Every receptor here comes from an adult with an advanced solid tumor such as melanoma, head and neck, liver or kidney cancer.

The rearrangement links TRBV5-1 to TRBJ2-7; weak D call: TRBD2 (6 bases). CDR3 length: 15 amino acids. Trimming took off 0 bases at V and 7 bases at J, with 17 bases between the two ends. Germline V gene data show CDR1 as SGHRS and CDR2 as YFSETQ. The DNA of the CDR3 is TGCGCCAGCAGCTTGGGACTGCGGGACCCCTTGGAGCAGTACTTC. It translates to CASSLGLRDPLEQYF.

J is TRBJ2-5 and V is TRBV4-1, with 11 bases matching TRBD2. Germline loops: CDR1 MGHRA, CDR2 YSYEKL. The CDR3 has 16 residues. The junction had 4 bases not matched to a gene; V was cut back by 4 bases and J by 0 bases. DNA of the CDR3: TGCGCCAGCAGCCCACCTAGCGGGGGGCACCAAGAGACCCAGTACTTC. It codes for CASSPPSGGHQETQYF.

This chain connects TRBV2 to TRBJ1-1; D is perhaps TRBD1 (6 bases). The V gene's germline CDR1 is SNHLY and CDR2 FYNNEI. Trimming shortened V by 7 bases and J by 7 bases, and 19 bases separated the two germline ends. The CDR3 is 14 residues long. DNA of the CDR3: TGTGCCAGCACCCGGGGGACACTACCCCTTGAAGCTTTCTTT. Translated: CASTRGTLPLEAFF.

The V call is TRBV7-2, the J call TRBJ1-6, with a tentative D call TRBD1 (6 bases). Trimming cost V 5 bases and J 10 bases, with 12 bases left between them. The CDR3 spans 13 residues. Germline V CDR1 and CDR2: SGHTA, FQGNSA. In DNA form, the CDR3 reads TGTGCCAGCAGCCCCGGGACACTCTCACCCCTCCACTTT. The encoded protein is CASSPGTLSPLHF.

The chain combines TRBV12-5 with TRBJ2-7; no firm D call. The germline V gene has CDR1 LGHNT and CDR2 FRNRAP. The V gene lost 7 bases and the J gene lost 3 bases, with 10 bases spanning the gap. This CDR3 is 12 amino acids long. The CDR3 bases are TGTGCTAGTGCCCCCCACAGCTACGAGCAGTACTTC. This gives the protein CASAPHSYEQYF.

Turning to this clone: Other DNA sequences of this sample code for an identical CDR3. The V and J genes are TRBV2 and TRBJ1-2; a weak D match, TRBD1 (6 bases). Trimming removed 3 bases at V and 4 bases at J, with 6 bases between. The CDR3 consists of 12 residues. CDR1 and CDR2 (germline): SNHLY, FYNNEI. The CDR3 is CASSDRGYGYTF. CDR3 DNA: TGTGCCAGCAGTGACAGGGGCTATGGCTACACCTTC.

The chain recombines TRBV30 with TRBJ1-3; unclear D gene. The CDR3 sequence is 15 residues long. V lost 0 bases to trimming and J lost 4 bases, with 13 bases between them. Germline CDR1 GTSNPN, CDR2 SVGIG (reference sequence). The CDR3 coding sequence is TGTGCCTGGAGTGTGATTGGGCAGATAGGAAACACCATATATTTT. Protein sequence: CAWSVIGQIGNTIYF. Drawing the rest from reference TRBV30 and TRBJ1-3, the complete variable domain is SQTIHQWPATLVQPVGSPLSLECTVEGTSNPNLYWYRQAAGRGLQLLFYSVGIGQISSEVPQNLSASRPQDRQFILSSKKLLLSDSGFYLCAWSVIGQIGNTIYFGEGSWLTVV.

The chain is built from TRBV2 and TRBJ1-1; TRBD1 might be the D (6 bases). The CDR3 is 14 residues long. The V gene's germline CDR1 is SNHLY and CDR2 FYNNEI. V shed 6 bases and J shed 6 bases, with 17 bases lying between them. CDR3 in amino acids: CASRADGPGAEAFF. Written as DNA, the CDR3 is TGTGCCAGCAGAGCGGACGGCCCAGGGGCTGAAGCTTTCTTT.

This rearrangement joins TRBV12-5 to TRBJ1-1; D not certain. Germline lookup yields CDR1 LGHNT and CDR2 FRNRAP. The V end was cut by 7 bases, the J end by 0 bases, with 21 bases between. CDR3 size: 17 residues. The CDR3, as DNA: TGTGCTAGTGCCCTGAGGGTGAGGGCACAAATGAACACTGAAGCTTTCTTT. Its protein is CASALRVRAQMNTEAFF.

The chain is built from TRBV7-6 and TRBJ2-3; weak D call: TRBD1 (6 bases). Between the trimmed V and J ends, which lost 3 bases and 1 base, there was a span of 14 bases. In germline, CDR1 is SGHVS, CDR2 FNYEAQ. CDR3 length equals 16 residues. The CDR3 region has the DNA TGTGCCAGCAGCTTGTATAGACAGGCGGGCACAGATACGCAGTATTTT. Translated: CASSLYRQAGTDTQYF.

This clone has a single count. CDR3 DNA: TGTGCCACCAGCAGAGATCCCCCTCACAGGGGGTCCACCGGGGAGCTGTTTTTT. Translation: CATSRDPPHRGSTGELFF. The chain combines TRBV15 with TRBJ2-2; 8 bases map to TRBD1. V shed 0 bases and J 4 bases; nucleotides not matched to a gene: 10. Germline CDR1 LNHNV, CDR2 YYDKDF (reference sequence). CDR3 size: 18 residues.

This CDR3 is CASSSLIAGSGDTQYF. The CDR3 DNA follows: TGTGCCAGCAGTTCCTTAATAGCGGGGAGTGGAGATACGCAGTATTTT. The V gene is TRBV5-4, the J gene TRBJ2-3; 8 bases are shared with TRBD2. This CDR3 is 16 amino acids long. The junction had 13 bases not matched to a gene; V was cut back by 5 bases and J by 5 bases. CDR1 SGHNT and CDR2 YYREEE come from the germline V gene (reference sequence).

V gene TRBV13 combines with J gene TRBJ1-1, with D uncertain. The CDR3 sequence is 15 residues long. The V end lost 4 bases, the J end lost 1 base, and 13 bases lay between the germline ends. Per the germline V gene, CDR1 is PRHDT and CDR2 is FYEKMQ (reference sequence). For the CDR3, the DNA is TGTGCCAGCAGCTCCAATCGGGCCGCGAACACTGAAGCTTTCTTT. Its protein product is CASSSNRAANTEAFF.

The chain is built from TRBV6-5 and TRBJ1-6, with 8 bases fitting TRBD1. V lost 4 bases, J lost 4 bases, and 6 bases stayed unmatched. The CDR3 covers 16 residues. In germline, CDR1 is MNHEY, CDR2 SVGAGI. The CDR3, as DNA: TGTGCCAGCAGTTCCGGGACAGGAGTTTATAATTCACCCCTCCACTTT. Its protein is CASSSGTGVYNSPLHF.

CDR3 DNA: TGTGCCATCAGTGCGCCAGGGGACACCGGGGAGCTGTTTTTT. Translated, it gives CAISAPGDTGELFF. The chain couples TRBV10-3 to TRBJ2-2; TRBD1 is a possible D gene (6 bases). The CDR3 contains 14 residues. V was shortened by 4 bases and J by 3 bases, with 9 bases between the two germline ends. CDR1 is ENHRY and CDR2 is SYGVKD in the germline V gene.

Here the CDR3 reads CSAGQGGNQPQHF. CDR3 DNA: TGCAGCGCAGGCCAGGGTGGTAATCAGCCCCAGCATTTT. The rearrangement links TRBV29-1 to TRBJ1-5; TRBD1 is a possible D gene (5 bases). The germline V and J ends were trimmed by 7 bases and 4 bases, with 14 bases remaining between them. Germline CDR1 reads SQVTM; CDR2 reads ANQGSEA. The CDR3 consists of 13 residues.

This chain uses TRBV7-2 with TRBJ1-2; 8 bases align to TRBD1. Unmatched junction bases numbered 6, after V lost 6 bases and J lost 0 bases. Germline V gene lookup returns CDR1 SGHTA and CDR2 FQGNSA. The CDR3 consists of 15 residues. The CDR3 sequence: CASRRNRGSNYGYTF. The CDR3 nucleotides are TGTGCCAGCAGACGGAACAGGGGGTCTAACTATGGCTACACCTTC.

A single count supports this clone. The chain uses TRBV19 and TRBJ1-4; 9 bases are a match to TRBD1. J lost 8 bases, V lost 6 bases, and 7 bases had no gene match. The germline V gene encodes CDR1 LNHDA and CDR2 SQIVND (reference sequence). The CDR3 has 14 residues. CDR3 nucleotides: TGTGCCAGTAGCTCCGGGACAGGGTTGGAAAAACTGTTTTTT. Translated: CASSSGTGLEKLFF.

J is TRBJ2-3 and V is TRBV6-5, with D possibly being TRBD1 (6 bases). The CDR3 consists of 13 residues. Germline CDR1 reads MNHEY; CDR2 reads SVGAGI. V lost 4 bases, J lost 12 bases, and 17 bases lay in between. The CDR3 region has the DNA TGTGCCAGCAGTTCAAGGGACACCGGGGCCCAGTATTTT. It translates to CASSSRDTGAQYF.

As concerns this clone: Other DNA variants within this sample encode the same CDR3. The rearrangement uses TRBV18 and TRBJ1-1; D remains unclear. V was clipped by 1 base and J by 2 bases, with 8 bases between them. The germline V gene has CDR1 KGHSH and CDR2 LQKENI. This CDR3 comprises 14 residues. In DNA, the CDR3 is TGTGCCAGCTCACCACGAGGGCTAAACACTGAAGCTTTCTTT. Its protein product is CASSPRGLNTEAFF.

CDR3 residues: CASSLLGSNTGELFF. In DNA form, the CDR3 reads TGTGCCAGCAGTCTACTAGGGTCGAACACCGGGGAGCTGTTTTTT. V is TRBV2 and J is TRBJ2-2, with TRBD2 as a possible D gene (5 bases). Germline CDR1 and CDR2: SNHLY and FYNNEI. V was trimmed by 5 bases and J by 0 bases, leaving 10 bases between them. The CDR3 totals 15 residues.

The chain is built from TRBV6-1 and TRBJ1-1, with D perhaps matching TRBD1 (5 bases). V lost 8 bases to trimming and J lost 0 bases, with 7 bases between them. Germline V CDR1 and CDR2: MNHNS, SASEGT. There are 12 residues in the CDR3. CDR3 sequence (DNA): TGTGCCAGCCAGGGTCTGAACACTGAAGCTTTCTTT. This codes for CASQGLNTEAFF.

The genes are TRBV29-1 and TRBJ2-1; D is undetermined. Trimming left V 3 bases short and J 3 bases short, with 12 bases between. CDR3 length equals 14 residues. Per the germline V gene, CDR1 is SQVTM and CDR2 is ANQGSEA. The CDR3 region is CSVDRQELYNEQFF. For the CDR3, the DNA is TGCAGCGTTGATCGCCAGGAGCTCTACAATGAGCAGTTCTTC.

The rearrangement joins TRBV7-9 to TRBJ2-1, with D hard to call. CDR1 is SEHNR, CDR2 FQNEAQ, per germline (reference sequence). Trimming left V 2 bases short and J 8 bases short, with 13 bases between. This CDR3 has 14 amino acids. CDR3 DNA: TGTGCCAGCAGCTTAATCGGACCCGTGTATGAGCAGTTCTTC. As protein: CASSLIGPVYEQFF.

V is TRBV5-1 and J is TRBJ1-2; TRBD1 might be the D (6 bases). The length of the CDR3 is 16 residues. Trimming left V 1 base short and J 4 bases short, with 17 bases between. CDR1 and CDR2 (germline): SGHRS, YFSETQ. CDR3 nucleotides: TGCGCCAGCAGCTTGAATATGGGCAGGGGTAGCTATGGCTACACCTTC. This gives the protein CASSLNMGRGSYGYTF.

CDR3 sequence (DNA): TGTGCCAGCAGCCGACAGGCCATGACGCCCCAGCATTTT. It is translated as CASSRQAMTPQHF. The rearrangement links TRBV5-6 to TRBJ1-5; a weak D match, TRBD1 (6 bases). Germline V gene data show CDR1 as SGHDT and CDR2 as YYEEEE. CDR3 length equals 13 residues. Trimming left V 4 bases short and J 9 bases short, with 14 bases between.

The count of this clone is one. The chain is built from TRBV28 and TRBJ2-5; a possible D gene is TRBD2 (6 bases). Germline-derived CDR1 and CDR2 are MDHEN and SYDVKM. V lost 6 bases and J lost 1, with 15 bases in between. The CDR3 consists of 15 residues. The CDR3 spells CASRASGALQETQYF. CDR3 DNA sequence: TGTGCCAGCAGGGCTTCGGGAGCTCTCCAAGAGACCCAGTACTTC.

V and J are TRBV19 and TRBJ1-3, with D hard to call. The germline V gene has CDR1 LNHDA and CDR2 SQIVND (reference sequence). Trimming removed 6 bases at V and 0 bases at J, with 9 bases between. This CDR3 is 14 amino acids long. This CDR3 reads CASRRSSSGNTIYF. The CDR3 region has the DNA TGTGCCAGTAGACGGAGCAGCTCTGGAAACACCATATATTTT.

This chain connects TRBV11-2 to TRBJ1-1; 7 bases match TRBD1. The V segment lost 5 bases and the J segment 7 bases; nucleotides outside the gene matches: 7. CDR3 length equals 13 residues. Germline V lookup: CDR1 SGHAT, CDR2 FQNNGV. The chain's CDR3 is CASSGQDRIEAFF. CDR3 sequence (DNA): TGTGCCAGCAGCGGGCAGGACAGGATTGAAGCTTTCTTT.

The V call is TRBV9, the J call TRBJ1-1; D gene ambiguous. Looked up from germline, CDR1 is SGDLS and CDR2 is YYNGEE. V was shortened by 0 bases and J by 5 bases, with 11 bases between the two germline ends. CDR3 length: 14 residues. The CDR3 spells CASSVVPGRTEAFF. DNA of the CDR3: TGTGCCAGCAGCGTAGTGCCCGGAAGGACTGAAGCTTTCTTT.